The entry below gives a single T cell receptor (beta chain) sequence along with its context. Its binding antigen is unknown. No base-level quality is on record; no much larger clone is a single base apart. Memory CD4+ T cells, defined as all CD4+ cells other than CD45RA+CCR7+CD95- naive cells, were FACS-sorted on a FACSAria III to a purity of over 98%. Blood from healthy donors was obtained from blood donation centers in Switzerland. Positive selection with CD4 and CD14 magnetic microbeads was used to enrich total CD4+ T cells and monocytes. CD8+, CD14+, CD16+, CD56+, CD19+ and CD25-bright cells were excluded before sorting. To assess in vivo expansion of bacteria-reactive clonotypes, total memory CD4+ T cells from a couple of blood donors were sequenced directly ex vivo. Ficoll-Paque Plus was used to isolate peripheral blood mononuclear cells from donor blood. Deep-level sequencing, with a detection sensitivity of one cell in 200,000, was applied to the ex vivo total memory CD4+ samples. The QIAamp DNA Micro Kit was used to extract genomic DNA from cell pellets, and spectrophotometry was used to check the quantity and purity of the genomic DNA. Amplification of TCR Vbeta CDR3 regions was performed with the immunoSEQ multiplex PCR assay. Sequencing of amplicons was performed on the Illumina HiSeq platform. The retrieved sequences were 87 nucleotides in length and included the CDR3 region. The study's own analysis went as follows. A clonotype was defined as a unique productive TCR Vbeta nucleotide sequence and was quantified by productive template frequency from ImmunoSEQ Analyzer V3.0. Expanded clonotypes were defined by a threshold at the top 5th percentile of each frequency-ranked repertoire. Repertoire overlap was calculated as Chao-Jaccard with the R package fossil and was visualized by nonmetric multidimensional scaling with the R package MASS. This immuneACCESS table, as held by TCRdb, lists in-frame sequences with V and J called but not all clones. Of the missing ones, under half trace to an unresolved V gene in checked studies; the others have no known cause. For V, J and clone size, that table is used; D and trimming come from the DNA. This sample gives 25,000 to 30,000 clones in total; 65% to 85% of them show up just once. The biggest ten clones account for about 0.96% of the sample.

This sample is drawn from a study of human CD4 T cells and Enterobacteriaceae (dated by TCRdb to about 2020). Beyond this particular receptor, the publication reports: The only basis for inferring the reactivity of ex vivo clonotypes was matching nucleotide sequences to CFSE-low cultures from the same donors. Compared with specific clonotypes, broadly cross-reactive clonotypes seemed more expanded ex vivo, with about 55% of the 19 and about 60% of the roughly 35 falling in the top 5%.

Taken from the germline V gene, the CDR1 and CDR2 loops are MNHNS and SASEGT. Measured from the cysteine to the phenylalanine, the CDR3 is 15 residues long. Of all the DNA, just the CDR3 is kept, 45 bases in frame from base 1. At the junction V is shortened by 4 bases and J by 2 bases, with 13 bases in between. The V gene is TRBV6-1 and the J gene is TRBJ2-3; the D gene is possibly TRBD1 or TRBD2, each agreeing over 5 bases. This TCR derives from a human donor in good health. Sequencing was performed on memory CD4+ T cells from blood. The label giving this sample's cell subset or site can be read as: total memory CD4 T cells sorted directly ex vivo, unstimulated. This receptor has the CDR3 CASSGGRDLTDTQYF. The DNA sequence is given as TGTGCCAGCAGTGGGGGACGGGATCTCACAGATACGCAGTATTTT.